This TCR beta chain was retrieved from a study of early T cells in non-severe SARS-CoV-2 infection (dated by TCRdb to the early 2020s). A note on the overall study: TCR sequencing used bulk RNA from unsorted whole blood, so alpha and beta chains could not be paired. What the research found in general, with its limitations: VDJdb matching was skewed toward anti-spike CD8 responses and likely underestimated virus-specific expansions by missing private and CD4 specificities.

Receptors were amplified or captured by 5' RACE. The sample was run on a NextSeq 500. Unique molecular identifiers were attached to individual cDNA molecules in the TCR library protocol so that sequencing error and PCR bias could be corrected. Sequencing covered both TCR alpha and beta chains, and within each sample the abundances of alpha and beta sequences were tightly co-correlated. The paper's data handling went like this. Decombinator V4 was used to annotate the V gene, J gene and CDR3 of the TCR sequences. Expanded TCRs were defined as changing significantly between any two time points under a Poisson model with p below 0.0001. TCR abundances were normalised to the total number of TCRs sequenced per sample and were expressed as counts per million. TRAV1-2 paired with TRAJ12, TRAJ20 or TRAJ33 defined MAIT TCRs, while TRAV10 paired with TRAJ18 defined iNKT TCRs. VDJdb, accessed 1 November 2021, was searched for CMV, EBV and SARS-CoV-2 annotated TCRs, excluding TCRs annotated for multiple antigens. Clones were called with MiXCR by TCRdb after fastp trimmed the public reads at Q25, and only in-frame beta chains were retained. Each entry is one CDR3 protein sequence, shown with its most common DNA and genes. TCRdb, not the authors, supplied the V and J calls. The sample table holds 65,000 to 95,000 distinct CDR3 sequences, of which roughly 5.3% were seen once. The ten largest make up about 7% of the sample.

At the junction V is shortened by 9 bases and J by 2 bases; bases outside the gene matches: 9. From the cysteine through the phenylalanine, the CDR3 covers 15 amino acids. The DNA shown is the 45-base CDR3, in frame from base 1. This clonotype has ten or more counts. Its specific antigen is unknown. No base quality values were provided; no much bigger clone lies one nucleotide off. Set within a cohort of healthcare workers in London, UK, this nested case-control study involved weekly PCR testing of nasopharyngeal swabs along with blood sampling. Between 23 and 31 March 2020, the week of the UK lockdown, healthcare workers were enrolled and then followed up weekly for as long as 16 weeks.

This sequence originates from an adult who was a healthcare worker with PCR-confirmed SARS-CoV-2 infection or an uninfected control (not recorded which). Recombination linked TRBV12-3 or TRBV12-4 to TRBJ2-1; TRBD2 lines up with 8 middle nucleotides. The source material was whole blood, sampled at baseline. CDR3 sequence: CARTPGLGTYNEQFF. The DNA is TGTGCCAGAACCCCGGGACTAGGGACCTACAATGAGCAGTTCTTC.